One TCR beta chain is described in this entry. Its antigen is currently unknown. The data originate from a study of cytomegalovirus exposure and HLA in healthy donors. Study-level background: Earlier, some 200 million T cells were analyzed, and about 120 million unique TCR beta sequences were found among them. Points from the study as a whole: It was reportedly the case that the classifier diagnosed cytomegalovirus status with high specificity and sensitivity. Based on reports, TCR beta sequences accurately predicted HLA-A and HLA-B alleles for most subjects. The study found most TCR sequences rare, yet found some public TCRs in many donors.

Losses at the gene ends were 6 bases for V and 7 bases for J; bases not matched to a gene: 7. This CDR3 comprises 13 residues. Germline lookup yields CDR1 ENHRY and CDR2 SYGVKD. Amplification used 60 Vbeta primers and 13 Jbeta primers. Profiled with immunoSEQ multiplex PCR; TCRdb holds only in-frame clones, not every one. In the table there are 100,000 to 150,000 clones, roughly 82% of which are singletons. The chain carries TRBV10-3 and TRBJ1-2; 8 bases align to TRBD1. This TCR was recovered from a male donor in good health and CMV-seropositive. Sequencing was performed on PBMCs. The CDR3 sequence is CAIREQGGGGYTF. The CDR3 coding sequence is TGTGCCATCAGAGAACAGGGGGGAGGTGGCTACACCTTC.